These 13 T cell receptor beta chains originate from one sample sequenced in a study of CD8+ T cells in alopecia areata. Sequencing used cDNA as its template, made by extracting RNA and reverse transcribing it. Generated by immunoSEQ multiplex PCR, the TCRdb table keeps only in-frame clones and is missing some. In the table there are over 200,000 clones, approximately 52% of which are singletons. The sample was CD4+ T cells sorted from blood, taken at week 0. All receptors derive from a human donor with alopecia areata.

This clone was counted only a few times. The V and J genes are TRBV30 and TRBJ1-2; D call uncertain. The CDR3 spans 12 residues. The V end was cut by 4 bases, the J end by 4 bases, with 10 bases between. Per the germline V gene, CDR1 is GTSNPN and CDR2 is SVGIG (reference sequence). The DNA for the CDR3 is TGTGCCTGGACCCCGACGGGCTATGGCTACACCTTC. Translating gives CAWTPTGYGYTF. Full variable domain (outside the CDR3, taken from reference TRBV30 and TRBJ1-2): SQTIHQWPATLVQPVGSPLSLECTVEGTSNPNLYWYRQAAGRGLQLLFYSVGIGQISSEVPQNLSASRPQDRQFILSSKKLLLSDSGFYLCAWTPTGYGYTFGSGTRLTVV.

This clone has only a few counts. The V gene is TRBV29-1, the J gene TRBJ2-1; D is undetermined. This CDR3 comprises 19 residues. With 4 bases removed from V and 10 bases from J, the gap between germline ends came to 35 bases. Per the germline V gene, CDR1 is SQVTM and CDR2 is ANQGSEA. Written as DNA, the CDR3 is TGCAGCGTTGGGGTGCCCCGGAAAGGACGGCTGATGGGCGGTGGGGAGCAGTTCTTC. This gives the protein CSVGVPRKGRLMGGGEQFF.

This clone was counted a few times. The chain carries TRBV16 and TRBJ1-5, with a tentative D call TRBD1 (6 bases). Germline lookup yields CDR1 KGHSY and CDR2 FQNENV. The CDR3 has 14 amino acids. V lost 2 bases to trimming and J lost 4 bases, with 9 bases between them. This chain's CDR3 is CASSQGDNNQPQHF. As DNA, the CDR3 is TGTGCCAGCAGCCAAGGGGACAATAATCAGCCCCAGCATTTT.

The gene calls are TRBV10-3 and TRBJ2-1, with D unresolved. Germline V gene lookup returns CDR1 ENHRY and CDR2 SYGVKD. This CDR3 has 13 amino acids. Trimming cost V 4 bases and J 1 base, with 5 bases left between them. The CDR3 region is CAISAVSYNEQFF. The CDR3 region has the DNA TGTGCCATCAGTGCGGTTTCCTACAATGAGCAGTTCTTC.

The V call is TRBV5-4, the J call TRBJ2-5; D call uncertain. V lost 2 bases to trimming and J lost 4 bases, with 12 bases between them. Per the germline V gene, CDR1 is SGHNT and CDR2 is YYREEE (reference sequence). The CDR3 sequence is 14 residues long. CDR3 residues: CASSFRSEVETQYF. For the CDR3, the DNA is TGTGCCAGCAGCTTTAGGTCAGAAGTAGAGACCCAGTACTTC.

A few counts support this clone. Other DNA sequences from this sample encode an identical CDR3 as well. This sequence joins TRBV9 and TRBJ1-1, with unresolved D. This CDR3 comprises 13 residues. Germline CDR1 SGDLS, CDR2 YYNGEE. The V and J ends lost 0 bases and 1 base respectively, with 4 bases between them. This CDR3 is CASSVAQNTEAFF. The DNA for the CDR3 is TGTGCCAGCAGCGTAGCACAGAACACTGAAGCTTTCTTT. Complete variable domain (other parts from reference TRBV9 and TRBJ1-1): DSGVTQTPKHLITATGQRVTLRCSPRSGDLSVYWYQQSLDQGLQFLIQYYNGEERAKGNILERFSAQQFPDLHSELNLSSLELGDSALYFCASSVAQNTEAFFGQGTRLTVV.

The chain has TRBV29-1 and TRBJ2-7; no clear D gene. V lost 4 bases, J lost 2 bases, and 15 bases lay in between. Germline V CDR1 and CDR2: SQVTM, ANQGSEA. The CDR3 spans 14 residues. The CDR3 sequence: CSVAGYTGAYEQYF. The DNA of the CDR3 is TGCAGCGTTGCAGGATACACCGGAGCCTACGAGCAGTACTTC.

J is TRBJ1-5 and V is TRBV19, with TRBD1 matching 8 bases. The CDR3 spans 14 residues. CDR1 and CDR2 from the germline V gene are LNHDA and SQIVND (reference sequence). V gave up 5 bases and J gave up 0 bases; unmatched junction bases: 0. CDR3 loop: CASSGQGSNQPQHF. In DNA form, the CDR3 reads TGTGCCAGTAGTGGACAGGGTAGCAATCAGCCCCAGCATTTT.

The V gene is TRBV6-6, the J gene TRBJ2-1; 7 bases are shared with TRBD2. This CDR3 contains 14 residues. Germline lookup yields CDR1 MNHNY and CDR2 SVGAGI (reference sequence). V shed 10 bases and J 6 bases; nucleotides not matched to a gene: 12. The CDR3 coding sequence is TGTGCCACCGAGCGGGGCCCTAACAGCAATGAGCAGTTCTTC. Its protein is CATERGPNSNEQFF.

There are a few counts of this clone. This sequence joins TRBV30 and TRBJ1-4; the D gene is possibly TRBD1 (5 bases). CDR3 length: 15 residues. With 3 bases removed from V and 6 bases from J, the gap between germline ends came to 17 bases. Looked up from germline, CDR1 is GTSNPN and CDR2 is SVGIG (reference sequence). The CDR3 bases are TGTGCCTGGAGGGCCCGCGACAGATTTGATGAAAAACTGTTTTTT. Amino acids: CAWRARDRFDEKLFF.

V usage is TRBV4-1 and J usage is TRBJ1-5, with 8 bases that match TRBD1. This CDR3 is 16 amino acids long. Looked up from germline, CDR1 is MGHRA and CDR2 is YSYEKL. After removal of 3 bases from V and 6 bases from J, the junction contained 10 bases not matched to a gene. CDR3 nucleotides: TGCGCCAGCAGCCAGCCCGGACAGGGAGGTCGTCAGCCCCAGCATTTT. Its translation is CASSQPGQGGRQPQHF.

This clone was seen a handful of times. The chain carries TRBV29-1 and TRBJ1-1; 10 nucleotides line up with TRBD1. Germline V gene sequence: CDR1 SQVTM, CDR2 ANQGSEA. The ends lost 6 bases at V and 11 bases at J; junction bases unmatched: 3. The length of the CDR3 is 10 residues. The CDR3 sequence is CSVRQGAAFF. The CDR3 coding sequence is TGCAGCGTACGACAGGGGGCCGCTTTCTTT.

V gene TRBV6-6 combines with J gene TRBJ1-5; D may be TRBD1 (6 bases). V lost 10 bases, J lost 3 bases, and 13 bases lay in between. Germline CDR1 and CDR2: MNHNY and SVGAGI (reference sequence). This CDR3 has 13 amino acids. The CDR3, as DNA: TGTGCCATCACAGGGAGCTACAATCAGCCCCAGCATTTT. It encodes CAITGSYNQPQHF.